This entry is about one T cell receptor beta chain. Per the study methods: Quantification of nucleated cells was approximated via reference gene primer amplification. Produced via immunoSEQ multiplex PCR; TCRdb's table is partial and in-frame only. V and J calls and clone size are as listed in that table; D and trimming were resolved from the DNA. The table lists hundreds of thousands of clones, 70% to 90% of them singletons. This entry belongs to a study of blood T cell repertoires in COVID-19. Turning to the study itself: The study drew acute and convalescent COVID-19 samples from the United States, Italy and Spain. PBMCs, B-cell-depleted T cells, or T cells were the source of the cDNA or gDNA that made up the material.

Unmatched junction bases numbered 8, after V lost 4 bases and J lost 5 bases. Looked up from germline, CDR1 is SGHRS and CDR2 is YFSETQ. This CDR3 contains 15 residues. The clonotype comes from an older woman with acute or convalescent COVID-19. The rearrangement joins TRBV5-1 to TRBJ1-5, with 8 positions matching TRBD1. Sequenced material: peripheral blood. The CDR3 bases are TGCGCCAGCAGCACTGGACAGGGAAGGGATCAGCCCCAGCATTTT. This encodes CASSTGQGRDQPQHF.